This T cell receptor (beta chain) was obtained from a study of CD8 T cells in Susac syndrome. After removal of 3 bases from V and 2 bases from J, the junction contained 3 bases not matched to a gene. The germline gives CDR1 SEHNR, CDR2 FQNEAQ (reference sequence). This CDR3 has 14 amino acids. cDNA came from about 0.51 to 1 ug RNA primed by random hexamers. The authors amplified TCR beta CDR3 across 54 Vbeta and 13 Jbeta using immunoSEQ multiplex PCR. TCRdb reprocessed the immunoSEQ multiplex PCR reads via MiXCR and lists one record per CDR3 protein. The table records 150,000 to 200,000 distinct CDR3 sequences, approximately 93% of them present only once. This clonotype is a singleton in its sample. Its antigen is not known. From blood CD8+ and CD4+ T cells, TCR beta sequences were generated. Negative isolation was used for CD8+ and CD4+ T cells, and FACS enrichment was applied to TEMRA cells. General study findings and limits: The study conceded that its TCR sequencing and HLA analysis involved relatively few individuals.

Sequencing input: CD4+ T cells from PBMCs. The TCR originated in a human donor with multiple sclerosis. This rearrangement joins TRBV7-9 to TRBJ2-7; TRBD2 matches 8 bases. The CDR3 DNA is TGTGCCAGCAGCTTCGGGAGGGGTCCCTACGAGCAGTACTTC. Translated: CASSFGRGPYEQYF.